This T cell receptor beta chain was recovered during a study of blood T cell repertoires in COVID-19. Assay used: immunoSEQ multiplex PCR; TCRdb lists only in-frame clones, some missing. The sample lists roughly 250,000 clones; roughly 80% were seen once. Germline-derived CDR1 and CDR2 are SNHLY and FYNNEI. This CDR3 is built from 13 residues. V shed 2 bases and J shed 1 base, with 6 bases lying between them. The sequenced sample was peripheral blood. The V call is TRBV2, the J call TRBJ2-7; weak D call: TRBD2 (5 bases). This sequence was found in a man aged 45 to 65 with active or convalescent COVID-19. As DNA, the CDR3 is TGTGCCAGCAGTGAACGGACTTCCTACGAGCAGTACTTC. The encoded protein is CASSERTSYEQYF.